These 5 T cell receptor beta chains came from one sample sequenced in a study of technical replicates of blood from a handful of donors. Measured with immunoSEQ multiplex PCR; TCRdb has only the in-frame clones, and not every one. Of some 87,000 clones in the sample, 97% were seen once. Sequenced: T cells isolated from PBMCs. These receptors came from a human donor in good health.

The J gene is TRBJ1-5, the V gene TRBV30; 8 bases agree with TRBD1. With 4 bases clipped from V and 0 bases from J, the junction kept 11 bases outside the gene matches. This CDR3 has 17 residues. In germline, CDR1 is GTSNPN, CDR2 SVGIG (reference sequence). Here the CDR3 DNA reads TGTGCCTGGAATAGGCGGACAGGGAGATATAGCAATCAGCCCCAGCATTTT. Translation gives CAWNRRTGRYSNQPQHF. Supplemented by reference TRBV30 and TRBJ1-5, the full variable domain reads SQTIHQWPATLVQPVGSPLSLECTVEGTSNPNLYWYRQAAGRGLQLLFYSVGIGQISSEVPQNLSASRPQDRQFILSSKKLLLSDSGFYLCAWNRRTGRYSNQPQHFGDGTRLSIL.

The chain couples TRBV10-3 to TRBJ2-5, with a tentative D call TRBD2 (7 bases). Looked up from germline, CDR1 is ENHRY and CDR2 is SYGVKD. V dropped 2 bases and J dropped 1 base, with 8 bases sitting between them. The CDR3 contains 14 residues. CDR3 loop: CAISERGAQETQYF. In DNA form, the CDR3 reads TGTGCCATCAGTGAGCGGGGGGCCCAAGAGACCCAGTACTTC.

V and J are TRBV6-1 and TRBJ2-3, with a weak D call TRBD2 (6 bases). Trimming pared 6 bases from V and 7 bases from J, leaving 20 bases between. The CDR3 extends over 15 amino acids. Germline values: CDR1 MNHNS, CDR2 SASEGT. The CDR3 is CASSNGGLGGHTQYF. CDR3 coding DNA: TGTGCCAGCAGCAACGGGGGACTGGGCGGGCATACGCAGTATTTT.

The chain recombines TRBV27 with TRBJ1-1; D uncertain. V was cut by 1 base and J by 2 bases, with 11 bases left in between. Per germline, CDR1 MNHEY and CDR2 SMNVEV (reference sequence). This CDR3 comprises 15 residues. The CDR3: CASSLLPDINTEAFF. CDR3 DNA: TGTGCCAGCAGTTTATTGCCAGATATTAACACTGAAGCTTTCTTT.

CDR3 nucleotide sequence: TGCGCCAGCAGCCAACCGACTAGCGGGAGGAACAATGAGCAGTTCTTC. As protein: CASSQPTSGRNNEQFF. The J gene is TRBJ2-1, the V gene TRBV4-1; 13 nucleotides match TRBD2. J lost 5 bases, V lost 2 bases, and 3 bases had no gene match. The CDR3 runs 16 residues. From germline, CDR1 is MGHRA and CDR2 YSYEKL.